This T cell receptor beta chain was identified during a study of shared clonotypes between healthy human individuals. CD8 cells classed as naive were CD45RO-negative and positively selected for CCR7, excluding terminally differentiated effector memory CD45RA+ cells. The CDR3 is 19 amino acids. With respect to this clone: Its antigen is not known.

TCRdb's table, derived via immunoSEQ multiplex PCR, lists solely in-frame clones and lacks some. The sample includes over 2 million clones, approximately 94% of them seen just once. Study conclusions and caveats: Naive CD4 clonotypes were shared across several donors at about 5.2%.

Sequenced material: naive CD8+ T cells sorted from blood. The sequence was collected from a man aged 18 to 29 in good health. The chain joins TRBV21-1 to TRBJ1-1. TRBV21-1 corresponds to a pseudogene. The CDR3 loop reads CASSPMRLMEGIWNTEAFF. The CDR3, as DNA: TGTGCCAGCAGCCCAATGAGGTTGATGGAAGGGATTTGGAACACTGAAGCTTTCTTT.